This TCR beta chain was documented in a study of human T cells and chemical hapten exposure. Study-level information: Epicutaneous patch tests delivered 0.01% DPC to the upper back, with evaluation at 6 days.

This clonotype was detected ten times or more. What it binds is not known. This CDR3 contains 18 residues. V lost 0 bases to trimming and J lost 7 bases, with 24 bases between them. Germline V gives CDR1 SGHVS, CDR2 FQNEAQ. The time point denotes: patch test 3, about 24 weeks after DPC sensitization. The treatment is: therapeutic diphenylcyclopropenone sensitization with weekly scalp DPC. Blood draws came before every patch-test application. Broader study findings: Expanded TCR counts at PT1 were positively correlated with the patch test score. The study found expanded TCRs formed significantly more large CDR3 similarity clusters than controls.

TCRdb called the RACE reads again in MiXCR, with one record for every CDR3 protein. The sample records some 64,000 distinct CDR3 sequences, around 10% being singletons. Sequencing was performed on whole blood, taken in connection with sensitization to the hapten diphenylcyclopropenone (DPC). V gene TRBV7-8 combines with J gene TRBJ1-1, with D unresolved. This TCR was recovered from a woman aged 25 to 45 with alopecia areata. Some clones in this sample may be carry-over from other donors' samples. The CDR3 sequence is CASSLALEGSSFLSEAFF. CDR3 nucleotides: TGTGCCAGCAGCTTAGCGCTGGAAGGGTCGAGCTTTCTAAGTGAAGCTTTCTTT.